This T cell receptor (beta chain) appears in the sequencing data of a study of T cells expressing NK-cell markers. CDR3 length: 15 amino acids. Per germline, CDR1 SGHAT and CDR2 FQNNGV. Comment on this clonotype: The antigen is unknown.

Study-wide findings and caveats: A range of about 1.0-8% of CD8+ T cells consisted of dominant NKG2C+ clonotypes in a handful of donors.

5'RACE template switching with UMIs generated TCR beta cDNA. For each CDR3 protein, TCRdb gives one entry from its re-call of the 5' RACE reads, without DNA. The sample features some 500,000 distinct CDR3 sequences, with 1.4% in its top ten. Sequenced material: blood T cells: a sorted CD56 or NKG2C T cell subset, CD4+ or CD8+ T cells, or bulk PBMC T cells (not recorded which). The chain employs TRBV11-2 and TRBJ2-3; the TCRdb D gene call, TRBD2, has no DNA to confirm it. The source of this sequence is a woman in her forties or fifties in good health. CDR3 sequence: CASSSPLESTDTQYF.